This T cell receptor (beta chain) is from a study of blood T cell repertoires in COVID-19. Background on the study: Nucleic acid was either cDNA or gDNA, and it came from T cells, B-cell-depleted T cells, or PBMCs.

The CDR3 contains 16 residues. Per the original methods: Estimated nucleated cell counts came from reference gene primer amplification. Repertoires were generated with immunoSEQ multiplex PCR, while TCRdb's copy carries only in-frame clones and drops some. V, J and clone size are taken as reported in that table, and D and trimming were inferred from the DNA itself. The sample includes 90,000 to 100,000 clones, 82% of them seen just once. This chain links TRBV21-1 with TRBJ1-5; the table calls TRBD1, which could not be checked here. TRBV21-1 is annotated as a pseudogene. Sequencing was done on a sample of peripheral blood. The sequence came from a man in his sixties or seventies with active or convalescent COVID-19. CDR3 nucleotides: TGTGCCAGCAGCAAAGAGGAGACAGTAAGGGGGCAGCCCCAGCATTTT. Amino acid sequence: CASSKEETVRGQPQHF.